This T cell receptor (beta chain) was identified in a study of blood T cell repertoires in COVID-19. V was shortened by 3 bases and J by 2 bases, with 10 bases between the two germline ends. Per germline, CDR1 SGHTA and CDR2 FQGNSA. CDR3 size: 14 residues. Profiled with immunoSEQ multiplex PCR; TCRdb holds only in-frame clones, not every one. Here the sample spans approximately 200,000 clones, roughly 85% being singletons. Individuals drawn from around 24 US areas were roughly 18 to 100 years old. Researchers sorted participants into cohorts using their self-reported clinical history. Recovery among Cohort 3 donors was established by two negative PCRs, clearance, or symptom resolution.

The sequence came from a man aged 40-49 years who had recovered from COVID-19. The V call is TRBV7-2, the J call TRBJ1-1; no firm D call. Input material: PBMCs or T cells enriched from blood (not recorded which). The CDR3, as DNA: TGTGCCAGCAGCTTGAGGGAGTTTAACACTGAAGCTTTCTTT. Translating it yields CASSLREFNTEAFF.